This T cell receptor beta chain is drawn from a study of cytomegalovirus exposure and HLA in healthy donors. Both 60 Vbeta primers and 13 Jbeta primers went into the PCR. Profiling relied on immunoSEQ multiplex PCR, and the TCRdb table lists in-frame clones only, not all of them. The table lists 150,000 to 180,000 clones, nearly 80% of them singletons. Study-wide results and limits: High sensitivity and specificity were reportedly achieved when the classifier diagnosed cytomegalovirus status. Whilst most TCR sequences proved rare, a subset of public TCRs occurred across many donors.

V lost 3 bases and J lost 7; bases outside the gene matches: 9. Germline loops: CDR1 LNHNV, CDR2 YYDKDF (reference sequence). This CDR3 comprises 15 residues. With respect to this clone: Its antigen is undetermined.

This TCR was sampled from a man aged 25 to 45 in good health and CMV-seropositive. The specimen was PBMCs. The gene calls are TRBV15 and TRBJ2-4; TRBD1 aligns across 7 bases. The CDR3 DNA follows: TGTGCCACCAGCAGTGACAGGGTTTGGGTGAACATTCAGTACTTC. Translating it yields CATSSDRVWVNIQYF.